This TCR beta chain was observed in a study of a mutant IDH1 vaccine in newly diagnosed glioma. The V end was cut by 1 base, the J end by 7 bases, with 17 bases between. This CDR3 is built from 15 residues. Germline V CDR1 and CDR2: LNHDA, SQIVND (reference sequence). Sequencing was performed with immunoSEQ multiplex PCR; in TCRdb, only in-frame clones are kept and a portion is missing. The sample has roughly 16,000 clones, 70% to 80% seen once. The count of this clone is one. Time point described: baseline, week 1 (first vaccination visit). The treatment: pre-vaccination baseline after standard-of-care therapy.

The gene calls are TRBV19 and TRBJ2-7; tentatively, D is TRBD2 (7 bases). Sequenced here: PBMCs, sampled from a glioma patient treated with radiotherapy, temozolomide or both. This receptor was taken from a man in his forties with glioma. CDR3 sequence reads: CASSIGGRGASEQYF. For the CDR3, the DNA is TGTGCCAGTAGTATAGGGGGACGGGGGGCCTCGGAGCAGTACTTC.